The sequence of this T cell receptor beta chain was determined in a study of T-cell reconstitution after alpha-beta-depleted transplantation in children. The sample holds many counts of this clonotype. Its antigen remains unknown. Unique molecular identifiers were incorporated during preparation of the TCRbeta library. TCRdb redid the calling of the PCR reads with MiXCR, one entry per CDR3 protein. The sample has about 180,000 distinct CDR3 sequences; 11% are singletons. Broader study findings: T-cell counts and diversity were attributed mostly to newly produced T cells one year after transplant.

This clonotype was sampled from a boy between 2 and 10 years old with acute myeloid leukemia, due to receive a stem cell transplant. Sequencing used PBMCs, obtained before TCRalphabeta/CD19-depleted stem cell transplant.

This CDR3 is CSVALRLAGDHEQYF. The CDR3 DNA reads TGCAGCGTGGCACTACGCTTAGCGGGAGATCACGAGCAGTACTTC. The chain joins TRBV29-1 to TRBJ2-7; 9 bases line up with TRBD2. V dropped 6 bases and J dropped 5; count of bases not matched to a gene: 14. Germline values: CDR1 SQVTM, CDR2 ANQGSEA. This CDR3 has 15 residues.